The T cell receptor (beta chain) under discussion was sequenced for a study of shared clonotypes between healthy human individuals. This table comes from immunoSEQ multiplex PCR, and its TCRdb copy is limited to in-frame clones, with some not included. The sample includes about 490,000 clones, 78% of them seen just once. The V end lost 8 bases, the J end lost 5 bases, and 9 bases lay between the germline ends. CDR1 is SGHAT, CDR2 FQNNGV, per germline. This CDR3 contains 11 residues. This clonotype originated in a woman aged 40 to 50 in good health. Some clones in this sample may be carry-over from other donors' samples. Sample: PBMCs. The genes are TRBV11-2 and TRBJ2-5; D might be TRBD2 (6 bases). The DNA of the CDR3 is TGTGCCAGCCGGGGGTACGAGACCCAGTACTTC. Protein product: CASRGYETQYF.